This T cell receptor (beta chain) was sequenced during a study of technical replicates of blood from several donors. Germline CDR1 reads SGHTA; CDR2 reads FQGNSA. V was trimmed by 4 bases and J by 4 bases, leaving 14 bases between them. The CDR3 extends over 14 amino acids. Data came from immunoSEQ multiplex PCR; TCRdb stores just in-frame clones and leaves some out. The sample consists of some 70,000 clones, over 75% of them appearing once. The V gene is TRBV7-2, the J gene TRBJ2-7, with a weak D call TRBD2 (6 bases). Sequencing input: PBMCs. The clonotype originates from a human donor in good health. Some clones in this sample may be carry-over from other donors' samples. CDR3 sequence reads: CASSWDSTTYEQYF. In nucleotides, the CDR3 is TGTGCCAGCAGCTGGGACTCCACGACTTACGAGCAGTACTTC.